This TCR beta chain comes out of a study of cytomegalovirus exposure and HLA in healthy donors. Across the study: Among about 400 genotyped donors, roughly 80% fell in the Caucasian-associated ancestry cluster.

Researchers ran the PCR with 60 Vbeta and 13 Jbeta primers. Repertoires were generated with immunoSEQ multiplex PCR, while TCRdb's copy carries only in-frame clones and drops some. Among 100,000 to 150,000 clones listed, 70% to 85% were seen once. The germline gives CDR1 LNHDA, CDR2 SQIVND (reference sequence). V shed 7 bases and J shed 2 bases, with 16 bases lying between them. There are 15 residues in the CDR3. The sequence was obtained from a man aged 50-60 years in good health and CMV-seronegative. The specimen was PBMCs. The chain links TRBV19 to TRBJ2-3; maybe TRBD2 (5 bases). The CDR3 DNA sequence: TGTGCCAGTACCCTTGGGGTAGCGCTCACAGATACGCAGTATTTT. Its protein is CASTLGVALTDTQYF.